The entry below describes one T cell receptor beta chain. This entry belongs to a study of CD8 T cells in Susac syndrome. The RNA, about 0.5 to 1 ug, was put through reverse transcription using random hexamers. TCRdb called the immunoSEQ multiplex PCR reads again in MiXCR, with one record for every CDR3 protein. There are around 170,000 distinct CDR3 sequences in the sample; roughly nine tenths occur only once, and about 0.073% lies in the top ten. CDR1 SQVTM and CDR2 ANQGSEA come from the germline V gene. CDR3 length: 13 amino acids. V was clipped by 4 bases and J by 2 bases, with 9 bases between them.

Source material: CD4+ T cells from PBMCs. This clonotype originated in a human donor in good health. V and J are TRBV29-1 and TRBJ1-5, with D possibly matching TRBD1 (5 bases). The CDR3 sequence is CSVAGGGNQPQHF. In DNA, the CDR3 is TGCAGCGTTGCCGGGGGTGGCAATCAGCCCCAGCATTTT.